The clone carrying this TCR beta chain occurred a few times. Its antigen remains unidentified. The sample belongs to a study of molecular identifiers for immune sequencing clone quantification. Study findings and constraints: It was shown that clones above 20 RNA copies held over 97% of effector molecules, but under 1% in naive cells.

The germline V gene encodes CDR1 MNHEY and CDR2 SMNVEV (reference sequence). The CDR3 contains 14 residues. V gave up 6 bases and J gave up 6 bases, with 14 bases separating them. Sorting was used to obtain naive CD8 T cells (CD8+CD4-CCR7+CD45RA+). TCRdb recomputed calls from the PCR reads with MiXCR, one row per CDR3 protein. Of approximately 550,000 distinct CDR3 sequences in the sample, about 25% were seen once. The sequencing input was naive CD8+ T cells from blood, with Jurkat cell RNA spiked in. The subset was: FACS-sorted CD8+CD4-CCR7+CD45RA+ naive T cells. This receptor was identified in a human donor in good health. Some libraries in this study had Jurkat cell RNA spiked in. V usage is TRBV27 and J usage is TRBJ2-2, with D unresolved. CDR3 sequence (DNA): TGTGCCAGCAGACGTATCGGTTCCGCCGGGGAGCTGTTTTTT. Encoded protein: CASRRIGSAGELFF.